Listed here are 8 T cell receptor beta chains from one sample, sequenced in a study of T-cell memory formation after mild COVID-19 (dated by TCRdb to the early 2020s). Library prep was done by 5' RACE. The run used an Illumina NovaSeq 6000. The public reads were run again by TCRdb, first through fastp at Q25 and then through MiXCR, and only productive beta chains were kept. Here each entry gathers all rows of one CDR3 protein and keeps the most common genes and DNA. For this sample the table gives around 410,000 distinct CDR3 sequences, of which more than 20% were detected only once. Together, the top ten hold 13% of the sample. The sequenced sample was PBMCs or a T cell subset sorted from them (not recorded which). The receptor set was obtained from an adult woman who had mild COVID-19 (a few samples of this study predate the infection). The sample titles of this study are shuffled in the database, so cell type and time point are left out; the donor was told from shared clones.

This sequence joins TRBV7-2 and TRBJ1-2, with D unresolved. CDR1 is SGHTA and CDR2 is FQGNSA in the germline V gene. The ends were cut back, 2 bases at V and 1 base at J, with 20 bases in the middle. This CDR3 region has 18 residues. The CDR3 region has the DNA TGTGCCAGCAGCTTAATGGGGTCGTGGGCAGGACTTAACTATGGCTACACCTTC. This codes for CASSLMGSWAGLNYGYTF.

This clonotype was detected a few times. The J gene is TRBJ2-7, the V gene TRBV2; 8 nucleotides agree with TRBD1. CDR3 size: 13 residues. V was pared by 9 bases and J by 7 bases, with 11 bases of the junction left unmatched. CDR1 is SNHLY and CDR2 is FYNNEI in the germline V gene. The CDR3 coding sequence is TGTGCCAGTATCCGGGACAGGTCTGGTGAGCAGTACTTC. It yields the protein CASIRDRSGEQYF.

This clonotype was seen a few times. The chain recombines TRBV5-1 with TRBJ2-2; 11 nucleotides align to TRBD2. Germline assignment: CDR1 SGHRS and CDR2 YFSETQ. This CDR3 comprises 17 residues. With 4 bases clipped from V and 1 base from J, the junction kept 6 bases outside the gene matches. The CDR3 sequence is CASSKATSGENTGELFF. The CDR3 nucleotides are TGCGCCAGCAGCAAGGCGACTAGCGGGGAGAACACCGGGGAGCTGTTTTTT. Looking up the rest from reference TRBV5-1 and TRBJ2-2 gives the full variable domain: KAGVTQTPRYLIKTRGQQVTLSCSPISGHRSVSWYQQTPGQGLQFLFEYFSETQRNKGNFPGRFSGRQFSNSRSEMNVSTLELGDSALYLCASSKATSGENTGELFFGEGSRLTVL.

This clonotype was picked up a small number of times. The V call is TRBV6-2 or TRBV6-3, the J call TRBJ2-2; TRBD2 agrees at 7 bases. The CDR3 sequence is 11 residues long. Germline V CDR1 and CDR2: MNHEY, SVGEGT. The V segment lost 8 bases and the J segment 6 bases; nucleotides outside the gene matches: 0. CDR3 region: CASGGAGELFF. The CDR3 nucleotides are TGTGCCAGCGGGGGGGCCGGGGAGCTGTTTTTT.

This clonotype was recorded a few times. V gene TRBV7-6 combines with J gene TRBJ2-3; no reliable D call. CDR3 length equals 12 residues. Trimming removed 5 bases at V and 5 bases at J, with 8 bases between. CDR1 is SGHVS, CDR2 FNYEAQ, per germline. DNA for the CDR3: TGTGCCAGCAGCCTAAGGCGAGATACGCAGTATTTT. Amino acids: CASSLRRDTQYF.

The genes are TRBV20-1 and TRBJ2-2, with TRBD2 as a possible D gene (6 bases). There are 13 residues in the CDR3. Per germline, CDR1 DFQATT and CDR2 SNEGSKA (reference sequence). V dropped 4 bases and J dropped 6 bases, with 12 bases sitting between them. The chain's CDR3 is CSATSLASGELFF. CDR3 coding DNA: TGCAGTGCTACCTCGCTAGCGTCCGGGGAGCTGTTTTTT.

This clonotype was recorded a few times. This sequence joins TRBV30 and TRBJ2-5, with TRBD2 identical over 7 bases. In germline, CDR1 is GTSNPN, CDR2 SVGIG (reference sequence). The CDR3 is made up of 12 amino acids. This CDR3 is CSYSGGGETQYF. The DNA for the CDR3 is TGTTCCTACTCGGGAGGAGGGGAGACCCAGTACTTC.

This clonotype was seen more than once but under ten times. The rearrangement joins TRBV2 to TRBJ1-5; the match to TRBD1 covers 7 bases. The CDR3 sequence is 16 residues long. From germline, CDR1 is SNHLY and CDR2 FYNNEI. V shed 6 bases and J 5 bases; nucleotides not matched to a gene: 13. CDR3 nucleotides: TGTGCCAGCAGGGGGATTGAGGGGGCAATCGATCAGCCCCAGCATTTT. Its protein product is CASRGIEGAIDQPQHF.